This T cell receptor (beta chain) was captured by sequencing in a study of cytomegalovirus exposure and HLA in healthy donors. The study, taken as a whole, reports: Investigators reported 150 to 200 TCR beta chains as tied to cytomegalovirus.

Repertoires were generated with immunoSEQ multiplex PCR, while TCRdb's copy carries only in-frame clones and drops some. The profile shows approximately 46,000 clones, 80% to 95% of them singletons. Germline CDR1 SGHKS, CDR2 YYEKEE (reference sequence). V was pared by 0 bases and J by 8 bases, with 14 bases between. The CDR3 has 14 amino acids. The study drew the donors from its approximately 110-subject validation cohort, separate from the roughly 700-subject first cohort. Details on this clone: Its antigen is unknown.

The receptor was isolated from a woman under 30 in good health and CMV-seronegative. The chain uses TRBV5-5 and TRBJ1-2; D may be TRBD1 (6 bases). The specimen was PBMCs. This CDR3 is CASSLAGQGRGYTF. DNA for the CDR3: TGTGCCAGCAGCTTGGCCGGGCAGGGGCGCGGCTACACCTTC. The full variable domain, with the rest looked up from reference TRBV5-5 and TRBJ1-2, is DAGVTQSPTHLIKTRGQQVTLRCSPISGHKSVSWYQQVLGQGPQFIFQYYEKEERGRGNFPDRFSARQFPNYSSELNVNALLLGDSALYLCASSLAGQGRGYTFGSGTRLTVV.